This section outlines one T cell receptor beta chain sequence together with its context. Antigen: not known. This table comes from immunoSEQ multiplex PCR, and its TCRdb copy is limited to in-frame clones, with some not included. The table includes over 150,000 clones, about nine tenths detected once. The data originate from a study of T cell responses to AZD1222 COVID-19 vaccine. Findings and caveats of the study: Spike-specific TCR repertoires showed rising breadth and depth after two AZD1222 doses. Clonal diversity may have been underestimated in mostly white British donors. Spike was spanned by vaccine-associated CD4 TCRs, with dominance at 160-218 and 743-854.

Germline V gene lookup returns CDR1 SEHNR and CDR2 FQNEAQ (reference sequence). The V segment lost 2 bases and the J segment 5 bases; nucleotides outside the gene matches: 10. The CDR3 runs to 16 residues. The sequence derives from an adult in good health. The J gene is TRBJ2-7, the V gene TRBV7-9, with 9 nucleotides matching TRBD2. This sample comprised peripheral blood, obtained on day 0 of MenACWY control vaccination. Here the CDR3 reads CASSLRLPASGDEQYF. CDR3 coding DNA: TGTGCCAGCAGCTTAAGACTCCCAGCTAGCGGGGACGAGCAGTACTTC.